These 21 T cell receptor beta chains were sequenced from one sample in a study of metastatic and nonmetastatic thyroid tumors. Every patient underwent thyroid surgery untreated. Through MiXCR, TCRdb re-clonotyped the PCR reads. The table lists roughly 90,000 clones, about 15% of them singletons. The sequenced sample was blood. The receptors come from a female donor with papillary thyroid cancer or a benign thyroid nodule (not recorded which). Some clones in this sample may be carry-over from other donors' samples.

The sample holds many counts of this clone. The chain combines TRBV3-1 with TRBJ2-2, with 9 bases lining up with TRBD1. The CDR3 consists of 14 residues. CDR1 and CDR2 (germline): LGHDT, YNNKEL (reference sequence). Unmatched junction bases numbered 2, after V lost 4 bases and J lost 5 bases. In DNA form, the CDR3 reads TGTGCCAGCAGCCGAGGACAGGGGACCGGGGAGCTGTTTTTT. It yields the protein CASSRGQGTGELFF. The variable domain in full, with the rest retrieved from reference TRBV3-1 and TRBJ2-2, is DTAVSQTPKYLVTQMGNDKSIKCEQNLGHDTMYWYKQDSKKFLKIMFSYNNKELIINETVPNRFSPKSPDKAHLNLHINSLELGDSAVYFCASSRGQGTGELFFGEGSRLTVL.

This clone has at least ten counts. The chain combines TRBV10-3 with TRBJ2-1; TRBD2 is a possible D gene (6 bases). V was trimmed by 3 bases and J by 9 bases, leaving 12 bases between them. Looked up from germline, CDR1 is ENHRY and CDR2 is SYGVKD. This CDR3 spans 13 amino acids. The CDR3 DNA reads TGTGCCATCAGTGACACTAGCATGGGTGAGCAGTTCTTC. Residues: CAISDTSMGEQFF.

This clone showed up just a few times. The chain has TRBV18 and TRBJ2-5; D is uncertain. Trimming shortened V by 4 bases and J by 4 bases, and 4 bases separated the two germline ends. The length of the CDR3 is 11 residues. Germline lookup yields CDR1 KGHSH and CDR2 LQKENI. The CDR3 loop reads CASSLGETQYF. CDR3 nucleotide sequence: TGTGCCAGCTCACTCGGAGAGACCCAGTACTTC.

This clone was recorded many times. The sample has other DNA sequences that encode this CDR3 too. J is TRBJ1-3 and V is TRBV20-1; maybe TRBD1 (5 bases). The CDR3 extends over 16 amino acids. Germline CDR1 reads DFQATT; CDR2 reads SNEGSKA (reference sequence). Trimming took 0 bases from V and 2 from J, leaving 14 bases between them. CDR3 sequence (DNA): TGCAGTGCTAGAGATCTCAGGGCCGGTGCTGGAAACACCATATATTTT. Translation: CSARDLRAGAGNTIYF.

This clone was seen at least ten times. The chain recombines TRBV12-3 or TRBV12-4 with TRBJ2-7; a possible D gene is TRBD1 (6 bases). The CDR3 is made up of 14 amino acids. V lost 6 bases and J 2 bases, leaving 14 bases between the germline ends. The CDR3 DNA sequence: TGTGCCAGCAGCCAAGGTCGGACAGCCTACGAGCAGTACTTC. Protein product: CASSQGRTAYEQYF.

The table lists this clone with many counts. The V and J genes are TRBV4-1 and TRBJ2-7; D ambiguous. The germline V gene encodes CDR1 MGHRA and CDR2 YSYEKL. V was pared by 0 bases and J by 1 base, with 10 bases between. The CDR3 has 15 residues. DNA of the CDR3: TGCGCCAGCAGCCAAGAGCAGGCGTCGTCCTACGAGCAGTACTTC. This codes for CASSQEQASSYEQYF.

Turning to this clone: A much larger clone differs from this one at a single base, so this may be a read error. This specimen includes other DNA sequences encoding the same CDR3. The V call is TRBV29-1, the J call TRBJ2-1; TRBD1 aligns across 9 bases. V shed 7 bases and J 13 bases; nucleotides not matched to a gene: 14. Germline-derived CDR1 and CDR2 are SQVTM and ANQGSEA. The CDR3 has 13 amino acids. CDR3 protein: CSAEGQGETSQFF. As DNA, the CDR3 is TGCAGCGCCGAGGGACAGGGAGAAACGTCCCAGTTCTTC.

This clone appeared many times. The chain links TRBV6-2 or TRBV6-3 to TRBJ2-1; tentative D call: TRBD1 (6 bases). Germline loops: CDR1 MNHEY, CDR2 SVGEGT. This CDR3 comprises 11 residues. V lost 5 bases and J lost 8, with 7 bases in between. The DNA of the CDR3 is TGTGCCAGCAGTACAGGGTATGAGCAGTTCTTC. It encodes CASSTGYEQFF.

As regards this clone: This may be a read error: a much more frequent sequence differs by one nucleotide. The chain recombines TRBV5-1 with TRBJ2-1, with a possible D match to TRBD1 (7 bases). The CDR3 is made up of 16 amino acids. Germline V CDR1 and CDR2: SGHRS, YFSETQ. V was clipped by 4 bases and J by 4 bases, with 18 bases between them. CDR3 loop: CASSQHGGGVYNEQFF. The DNA of the CDR3 is TGCGCCAGCAGCCAGCATGGAGGGGGCGTATACAATGAGCAGTTCTTC.

This clone was detected only a few times. V gene TRBV20-1 combines with J gene TRBJ2-5, with D tentatively TRBD2 (6 bases). V lost 4 bases and J lost 5, with 14 bases in between. Looked up from germline, CDR1 is DFQATT and CDR2 is SNEGSKA (reference sequence). The CDR3 consists of 13 residues. The CDR3, as DNA: TGCAGTGCTACCCCGACCCGGGGGGAGACCCAGTACTTC. It encodes CSATPTRGETQYF.

This clone was found many times. The genes are TRBV12-3 or TRBV12-4 and TRBJ2-3, with TRBD2 identical over 8 bases. This CDR3 has 15 residues. V was clipped by 3 bases and J by 6 bases; unmatched bases: 8. The CDR3 here is CASSLSSGGGDTQYF. The CDR3 nucleotides read TGTGCCAGCAGTTTGTCCAGCGGGGGCGGGGATACGCAGTATTTT.

Ten or more counts support this clone. A much larger clonotype is one base distant, so this may be a read error. The chain uses TRBV7-2 and TRBJ2-7; D uncertain. The V gene lost 5 bases and the J gene lost 9 bases, with 11 bases spanning the gap. Germline loops: CDR1 SGHTA, CDR2 FQGNSA. This CDR3 contains 11 residues. The CDR3 sequence is CASSLGPAQYF. In DNA, the CDR3 is TGTGCCAGCAGCCTCGGACCTGCGCAGTACTTC.

This clone has ten or more counts. The gene calls are TRBV4-1 and TRBJ2-2; 12 bases fit TRBD2. Germline trimming cut 4 bases from V and 3 bases from J; bases unmatched to any gene: 15. This CDR3 has 20 residues. Germline CDR1 MGHRA, CDR2 YSYEKL. The CDR3 coding sequence is TGCGCCAGCAGCCTGAGACTAGCGGGGGTACTTCAACAACACACCGGGGAGCTGTTTTTT. Protein: CASSLRLAGVLQQHTGELFF.

This clone was picked up a small number of times. A much bigger clone sits one base away, suggesting this may be a read error. V gene TRBV14 combines with J gene TRBJ1-2; possible D gene TRBD1, 5 bases. The CDR3 is 14 amino acids. CDR1 and CDR2 (germline): SGHDN, FVKESK. CDR3 sequence: CAGSQTGQWYGYTF. As DNA, the CDR3 is TGTGCCGGCAGCCAAACAGGTCAATGGTATGGCTACACCTTC.

This clone was observed at least ten times. The chain joins TRBV7-2 to TRBJ2-2; D gene ambiguous. The CDR3 runs to 14 residues. Germline V CDR1 and CDR2: SGHTA, FQGNSA. Trimming left V 3 bases short and J 7 bases short, with 12 bases between. The chain's CDR3 is CASSLGSTSGELFF. CDR3 coding DNA: TGTGCCAGCAGCTTGGGTAGCACGAGCGGGGAGCTGTTTTTT.

This clone was counted many times. The V gene is TRBV5-1, the J gene TRBJ2-5, with D maybe TRBD2 (7 bases). Germline lookup yields CDR1 SGHRS and CDR2 YFSETQ. Between the trimmed V and J ends, which lost 0 bases and 1 base, there was a span of 10 bases. This CDR3 is 15 amino acids long. CDR3 DNA: TGCGCCAGCAGCTTGGCCGCGGGGGCCCAAGAGACCCAGTACTTC. It yields the protein CASSLAAGAQETQYF.

This clone has at least ten counts. This chain uses TRBV6-1 with TRBJ2-3; perhaps TRBD2 as D (7 bases). From germline, CDR1 is MNHNS and CDR2 SASEGT. With 3 bases removed from V and 2 bases from J, the gap between germline ends came to 15 bases. This CDR3 spans 16 amino acids. CDR3 coding DNA: TGTGCCAGCAGTGACATTCCGGGGGGCCCCACAGATACGCAGTATTTT. This gives the protein CASSDIPGGPTDTQYF.

In its sample, this clone was seen many times. The chain has TRBV5-6 and TRBJ1-6; TRBD1 might be the D (6 bases). CDR1 is SGHDT and CDR2 is YYEEEE in the germline V gene. Deletions cut 1 base from V and 7 bases from J, with 9 bases between. This CDR3 region has 14 residues. Written as DNA, the CDR3 is TGTGCCAGCAGCTTGTTACAGGGCAATTCACCCCTCCACTTT. Translating it yields CASSLLQGNSPLHF.

In the case of this clone: This sequence may be a read error, since a much larger clone differs from it by one base. The CDR3 does not end in the conserved phenylalanine or tryptophan, so this is likely a read error. The rearrangement uses TRBV30 and TRBJ2-2; 9 nucleotides agree with TRBD2. With 0 bases clipped from V and 5 bases from J, the junction kept 10 bases outside the gene matches. The CDR3 contains 17 residues. Germline assignment: CDR1 GTSNPN and CDR2 SVGIG (reference sequence). The CDR3 DNA is TGTGCCTGGAGTGTAGGAAGGGGGACTAGCCAAACCGGGGAGCTGTTTCTT. Its protein is CAWSVGRGTSQTGELFL.

This clone has at least ten counts. V gene TRBV18 combines with J gene TRBJ1-2; D remains ambiguous. V was cut by 1 base and J by 8 bases, with 14 bases left in between. The length of the CDR3 is 14 residues. The germline V gene has CDR1 KGHSH and CDR2 LQKENI. The CDR3 protein is CASSPQETERGYTF. For the CDR3, the DNA is TGTGCCAGCTCACCACAGGAGACGGAGCGCGGCTACACCTTC.

The V and J genes are TRBV11-1 and TRBJ2-1, with D uncertain. The CDR3 consists of 15 residues. Germline V gene lookup returns CDR1 SGHAT and CDR2 FQDESV (reference sequence). Trimming took off 5 bases at V and 0 bases at J, with 11 bases between the two ends. The CDR3 loop reads CASSQDVISYNEQFF. The CDR3 DNA is TGTGCCAGCAGCCAGGACGTCATCTCCTACAATGAGCAGTTCTTC.